The rows below give T cell receptor beta chains drawn from one sample of a study of Ad26.COV2.S vaccination and SARS-CoV-2 variants. Using immunoSEQ multiplex PCR, the repertoire was profiled, and TCRdb retains in-frame clones only, with some absent. The data hold 300,000 to 350,000 clones, with around four fifths observed a single time. Here the sequenced sample was peripheral blood, taken in a trial of Ad26.COV2.S vaccine versus placebo. The receptors derive from a person between 18 and 65 years old who received the Ad26.COV2.S COVID-19 vaccine or a placebo. The CDR3 runs from the conserved cysteine through the conserved F or W. D genes are given only for firm matches. Clone sizes are given selectively: once, few, many, or a class where the clone is expanded.

>TRBJ1-4|.|TRBV2|.
CASTPFGQRNEKLFF
TGTGCCAGCACCCCCTTCGGACAGCGTAATGAAAAACTGTTTTTT
>TRBJ2-1|TRBD2|TRBV6-5|once
CASGWELAGGVKQFF
TGTGCCAGCGGATGGGAACTAGCGGGGGGGGTCAAGCAGTTCTTC
>TRBJ1-2|.|TRBV25-1|.
CASSGKENYGYTF
TGTGCCAGCAGTGGTAAGGAGAACTATGGCTACACCTTC
>TRBJ2-7|.|TRBV19|.
CASSMGQTAAYEQYF
TGTGCCAGTAGTATGGGTCAAACAGCAGCCTACGAGCAGTACTTC
>TRBJ2-2|.|TRBV5-1|.
CASSLSGTPNTGELFF
TGCGCCAGCAGCTTGTCCGGGACCCCGAACACCGGGGAGCTGTTTTTT
>TRBJ2-2|.|TRBV27|.
CASSRGPLGAGELFF
TGTGCCAGCAGTCGCGGACCGTTGGGCGCCGGGGAGCTGTTTTTT
>TRBJ2-7|.|TRBV15|once
CATSRDGGQYYEQYF
TGTGCCACCAGCAGAGATGGTGGACAGTACTACGAGCAGTACTTC
>TRBJ2-7|.|TRBV3-1/TRBV3-2|.
CASSQGQRPLVYEQYF
TGTGCCAGCAGCCAAGGACAAAGACCCCTCGTCTACGAGCAGTACTTC
>TRBJ1-2|.|TRBV20-1|.
CSASRIANYGYTF
TGCAGTGCTAGTCGGATAGCTAACTATGGCTACACCTTC
>TRBJ2-5|.|TRBV13|.
CASRQRETQYF
TGTGCCAGCCGACAGAGGGAGACCCAGTACTTC
>TRBJ2-1|.|TRBV2|.
CASSDIGNEQFF
TGTGCCAGCAGTGATATAGGCAATGAGCAGTTCTTC
>TRBJ1-1|.|TRBV30|.
CAWSFRAHVGDMNTEAFF
TGTGCCTGGAGTTTCAGAGCTCATGTAGGGGACATGAACACTGAAGCTTTCTTT
>TRBJ1-2|.|TRBV5-1|.
CASSLAPGDYGYTF
TGCGCCAGCAGCTTGGCCCCAGGAGACTATGGCTACACCTTC
>TRBJ2-7|.|TRBV27|.
CASSVPQGREQYF
TGTGCCAGCAGTGTACCACAGGGACGCGAGCAGTACTTC
>TRBJ1-5|.|TRBV18|.
CASSPNLGVSNQPQHF
TGTGCCAGCTCACCAAATCTTGGGGTTAGCAATCAGCCCCAGCATTTT
>TRBJ2-5|.|TRBV7-3|.
CASSFNGRNAIQETQYF
TGTGCCAGCAGCTTTAACGGGAGAAACGCAATTCAAGAGACCCAGTACTTC
>TRBJ2-3|TRBD2|TRBV18|.
CASSPGTSGLGTDTQYF
TGTGCCAGCTCACCCGGGACTAGCGGGTTAGGCACAGATACGCAGTATTTT
>TRBJ2-1|TRBD2|TRBV29-1|.
CSVVTGTSASNEQFF
TGCAGCGTTGTCACTGGGACTAGCGCCTCCAATGAGCAGTTCTTC
>TRBJ2-3|.|TRBV2|.
CASDGGYLGHTDTQYF
TGTGCCAGCGATGGGGGATACCTAGGACACACAGATACGCAGTATTTT
>TRBJ2-7|.|TRBV5-1|.
CASSLDQNYEQYF
TGCGCCAGCAGCTTGGACCAGAACTACGAGCAGTACTTC
>TRBJ1-2|.|TRBV28|once
CASSLVTYGYTF
TGTGCCAGCAGTTTAGTCACCTATGGCTACACCTTC
>TRBJ2-3|.|TRBV28|.
CASSLLVGRGLTDTQYF
TGTGCCAGCAGTTTGTTAGTGGGCAGGGGCCTCACAGATACGCAGTATTTT
>TRBJ2-2|TRBD2|TRBV3-1/TRBV3-2|.
CASRTGGSGELFF
TGTGCCAGCAGGACGGGAGGATCCGGGGAGCTGTTTTTT
>TRBJ1-1|.|TRBV18|few
CASSPPGTRSRAEAFF
TGTGCCAGCTCACCACCCGGAACTAGATCTCGGGCTGAAGCTTTCTTT
>TRBJ2-7|.|TRBV13|.
CASSLGGALTYEQYF
TGTGCCAGCAGCTTAGGAGGGGCACTAACCTACGAGCAGTACTTC
>TRBJ2-4|.|TRBV3-1/TRBV3-2|.
CASSQDLGNSRGNIQYF
TGTGCCAGCAGCCAAGATCTAGGAAATTCTCGTGGGAACATTCAGTACTTC
>TRBJ1-5|TRBD1|TRBV6-6|.
CASSGGGQPQHF
TGTGCCAGCAGTGGAGGGGGCCAGCCCCAGCATTTT
>TRBJ2-3|.|TRBV7-8|once
CASSLGLTLSTDTQYF
TGTGCCAGCAGCCTCGGACTGACTCTAAGCACAGATACGCAGTATTTT
>TRBJ2-3|TRBD1|TRBV7-2|.
CASSRDRDNTQYF
TGTGCCAGCAGCCGGGACAGGGACAATACGCAGTATTTT
>TRBJ1-6|.|TRBV4-2|.
CASSQVQPSPLHF
TGTGCCAGCAGCCAAGTACAGCCTTCACCCCTCCACTTT
>TRBJ1-4|TRBD1|TRBV28|once
CASKGGTGANEKLFF
TGTGCCAGCAAAGGGGGGACAGGCGCTAATGAAAAACTGTTTTTT
>TRBJ1-1|.|TRBV18|.
CASSPPSGGRGEAFF
TGTGCCAGCTCACCACCGTCCGGGGGGCGAGGTGAAGCTTTCTTT
>TRBJ1-5|.|TRBV19|.
CASSLGRPDSNQPQHF
TGTGCCAGTAGTCTGGGCAGGCCGGATAGCAATCAGCCCCAGCATTTT
>TRBJ1-2|TRBD1|TRBV11-2|once
CASSSPRQGAVYGYTF
TGTGCCAGCAGCTCCCCCCGACAGGGGGCGGTCTATGGCTACACCTTC
>TRBJ2-3|.|TRBV28|few
CASSLAGSGTDTQYF
TGTGCCAGCAGTTTAGCGGGGTCTGGCACAGATACGCAGTATTTT
>TRBJ2-7|.|TRBV7-9|.
CASSLRREATNYEQYF
TGTGCCAGCAGCTTACGACGGGAAGCAACAAACTACGAGCAGTACTTC
>TRBJ2-7|TRBD2|TRBV11-3|.
CASAGTRAYEQYF
TGTGCCAGCGCCGGGACTAGGGCCTACGAGCAGTACTTC
>TRBJ1-1|.|TRBV4-1|.
CASSQEAQRLNTEAFF
TGCGCCAGCAGCCAAGAGGCGCAAAGACTGAACACTGAAGCTTTCTTT
>TRBJ2-2|.|TRBV6-2/TRBV6-3|.
CASSKRTTNTGELFF
TGTGCCAGCAGTAAACGGACGACGAACACCGGGGAGCTGTTTTTT
>TRBJ2-6|.|TRBV9|.
CASTPDSGANVLTF
TGTGCCAGCACTCCCGACTCTGGGGCCAACGTCCTGACTTTC
>TRBJ2-5|TRBD2|TRBV7-3|.
CASSLGSGGNQETQYF
TGTGCCAGCAGCCTAGGGAGCGGGGGTAACCAAGAGACCCAGTACTTC
>TRBJ1-3|.|TRBV21-1|once
CASSRTQGFSGNTIYF
TGTGCCAGCAGCCGGACACAGGGGTTCTCTGGAAACACCATATATTTT
>TRBJ2-2|.|TRBV4-2|.
CASSQESPLIDTGELFF
TGTGCCAGCAGCCAAGAGTCTCCGCTGATCGACACCGGGGAGCTGTTTTTT
>TRBJ1-5|TRBD1|TRBV29-1|.
CSAVTGGGQPQHF
TGCAGCGCCGTGACAGGGGGAGGTCAGCCCCAGCATTTT
>TRBJ2-5|.|TRBV6-6|.
CASSLSSGETQYF
TGTGCCAGCAGTTTGTCCAGCGGGGAGACCCAGTACTTC
>TRBJ1-4|TRBD1|TRBV9|.
CASSVGGTGGEKLFF
TGTGCCAGCAGCGTAGGGGGGACAGGTGGTGAAAAACTGTTTTTT
>TRBJ1-3|.|TRBV7-9|.
CASSLLTGFGNTIYF
TGTGCCAGCAGCCTCCTAACAGGGTTCGGAAACACCATATATTTT
>TRBJ1-3|.|TRBV10-3|once
CAISDRRVGNTIYF
TGTGCCATCAGTGATCGCAGGGTCGGAAACACCATATATTTT
>TRBJ2-7|.|TRBV5-6|once
CASRRGGLGQYF
TGTGCCAGCAGAAGGGGGGGCCTGGGGCAGTACTTC
>TRBJ1-1|.|TRBV2|few
CASSAYPGGGTEAFF
TGTGCCAGCAGTGCCTATCCGGGGGGGGGCACTGAAGCTTTCTTT
>TRBJ2-7|TRBD1|TRBV28|.
CASSTQGASSYEQYF
TGTGCCAGCAGCACGCAGGGGGCGAGTTCCTACGAGCAGTACTTC
>TRBJ2-7|.|TRBV19|.
CASSPGWGAGQSYEQYF
TGTGCCAGTAGTCCCGGGTGGGGGGCCGGACAGTCCTACGAGCAGTACTTC
>TRBJ2-7|.|TRBV18|.
CASSPFSDSPYEQYF
TGTGCCAGCTCACCATTTTCCGACAGCCCCTACGAGCAGTACTTC
>TRBJ2-3|TRBD2|TRBV5-1|.
CASSLGSGGAADTQYF
TGCGCCAGCAGCTTGGGTAGCGGGGGGGCGGCAGATACGCAGTATTTT
>TRBJ2-1|.|TRBV6-5|.
CASSLSGGAYNEQFF
TGTGCCAGCAGTTTATCCGGGGGAGCCTACAATGAGCAGTTCTTC
>TRBJ2-7|TRBD1|TRBV28|.
CASRYGTGETYEQYF
TGTGCCAGCAGATACGGGACAGGTGAAACCTACGAGCAGTACTTC
>TRBJ1-6|TRBD1|TRBV6-6|once
CASSYSGQGISSPLHF
TGTGCCAGCAGTTACTCAGGACAGGGTATTAGTTCACCCCTCCACTTT